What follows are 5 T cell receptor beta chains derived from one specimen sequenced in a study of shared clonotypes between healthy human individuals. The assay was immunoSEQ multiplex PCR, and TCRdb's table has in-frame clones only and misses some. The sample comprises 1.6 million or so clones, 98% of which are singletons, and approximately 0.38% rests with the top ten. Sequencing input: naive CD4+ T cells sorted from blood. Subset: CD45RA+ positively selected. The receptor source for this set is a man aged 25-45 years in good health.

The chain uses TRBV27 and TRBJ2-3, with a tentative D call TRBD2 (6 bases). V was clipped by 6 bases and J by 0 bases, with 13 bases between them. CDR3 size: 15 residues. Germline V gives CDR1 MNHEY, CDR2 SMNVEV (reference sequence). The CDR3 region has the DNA TGTGCCAGCAGCCAAATAGCGGCAAGCACAGATACGCAGTATTTT. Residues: CASSQIAASTDTQYF.

CDR3 DNA sequence: TGCGCCAGCAGTAGAACTCGGGACAGTGATCAAAATGAAAAACTGTTTTTT. It codes for CASSRTRDSDQNEKLFF. The chain is built from TRBV5-1 and TRBJ1-4; 7 bases are a match to TRBD1. Germline V CDR1 and CDR2: SGHRS, YFSETQ. With V trimmed by 5 bases and J by 5 bases, 15 bases remained unmatched. The CDR3 consists of 17 residues.

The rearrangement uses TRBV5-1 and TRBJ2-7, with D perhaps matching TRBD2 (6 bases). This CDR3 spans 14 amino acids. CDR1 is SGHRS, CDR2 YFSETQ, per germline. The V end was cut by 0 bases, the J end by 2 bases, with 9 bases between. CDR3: CASSLVGRTYEQYF. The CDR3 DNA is TGCGCCAGCAGCTTGGTTGGGAGGACCTACGAGCAGTACTTC.

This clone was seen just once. CDR3 amino acids: CASSVIDSGANVLTF. In DNA, the CDR3 is TGTGCCAGCAGCGTCATCGACTCTGGGGCCAACGTCCTGACTTTC. V gene TRBV9 combines with J gene TRBJ2-6, with D hard to call. Per the germline V gene, CDR1 is SGDLS and CDR2 is YYNGEE. The CDR3 is 15 amino acids. Between the trimmed V and J ends, which lost 2 bases and 0 bases, there was a span of 6 bases.

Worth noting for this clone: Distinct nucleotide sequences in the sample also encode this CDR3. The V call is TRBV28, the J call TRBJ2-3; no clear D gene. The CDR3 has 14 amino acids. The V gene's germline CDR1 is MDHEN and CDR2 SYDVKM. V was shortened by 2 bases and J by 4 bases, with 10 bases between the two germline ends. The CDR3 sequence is CASSLGGSADTQYF. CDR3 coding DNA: TGTGCCAGCAGTTTAGGTGGATCCGCAGATACGCAGTATTTT.